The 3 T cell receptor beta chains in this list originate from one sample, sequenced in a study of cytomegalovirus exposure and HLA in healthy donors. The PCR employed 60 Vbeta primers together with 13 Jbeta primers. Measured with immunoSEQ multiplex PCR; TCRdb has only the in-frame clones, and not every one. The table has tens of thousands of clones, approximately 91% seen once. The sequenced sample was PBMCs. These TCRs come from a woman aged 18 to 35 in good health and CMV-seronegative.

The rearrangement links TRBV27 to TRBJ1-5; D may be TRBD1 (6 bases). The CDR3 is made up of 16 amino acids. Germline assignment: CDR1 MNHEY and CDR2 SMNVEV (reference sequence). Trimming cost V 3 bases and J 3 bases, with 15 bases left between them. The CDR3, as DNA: TGTGCCAGCAGTTTCCCCGGGACACCGTTCAATCAGCCCCAGCATTTT. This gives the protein CASSFPGTPFNQPQHF.

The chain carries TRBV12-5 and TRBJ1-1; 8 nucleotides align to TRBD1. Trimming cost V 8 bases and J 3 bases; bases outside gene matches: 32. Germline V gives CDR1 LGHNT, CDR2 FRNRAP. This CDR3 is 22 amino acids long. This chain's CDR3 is CASYNVDSPGQAPPYRDTEAFF. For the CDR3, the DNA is TGTGCTAGTTACAACGTGGACAGTCCGGGACAGGCCCCCCCCTACCGGGACACTGAAGCTTTCTTT. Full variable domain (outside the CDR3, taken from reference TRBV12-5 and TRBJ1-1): DARVTQTPRHKVTEMGQEVTMRCQPILGHNTVFWYRQTMMQGLELLAYFRNRAPLDDSGMPKDRFSAEMPDATLATLKIQPSEPRDSAVYFCASYNVDSPGQAPPYRDTEAFFGQGTRLTVV.

The CDR3 bases are TGTGCCAGCAGTTCTACCAGCGAGCAGCCCCAGCATTTT. Protein product: CASSSTSEQPQHF. The rearrangement joins TRBV6-1 to TRBJ1-5; D is unresolved. V was cut by 5 bases and J by 7 bases, with 12 bases left in between. The CDR3 spans 13 residues. Germline assignment: CDR1 MNHNS and CDR2 SASEGT.